The 25 T cell receptor beta chains in this list originate from one sample, sequenced in a study of cytomegalovirus exposure and HLA in healthy donors (dated by TCRdb to 2015 to 2018). Receptors were amplified or captured by the immunoSEQ multiplex PCR assay. TCRdb stores this immuneACCESS table with in-frame sequences only. Part of the clones is absent; in the studies checked, under half of the shortfall reflects unresolved V genes, and no reason is known for the rest. The sample has about 270,000 clones on record, 80% to 90% of them singletons. The ten most abundant clones make up 0.95% to 1.1% of the sample. Sequencing was done on a sample of PBMCs. These receptors originate from a woman aged 18-29 years in good health and CMV-seronegative.

V usage is TRBV29-1 and J usage is TRBJ1-1, with D tentatively TRBD1 (5 bases). The CDR3 is 13 residues long. V was clipped by 3 bases and J by 6 bases, with 14 bases between them. Germline V gene lookup returns CDR1 SQVTM and CDR2 ANQGSEA. CDR3 sequence reads: CSVELLRGAEAFF. The CDR3 DNA reads TGCAGCGTTGAGCTACTTCGGGGGGCTGAAGCTTTCTTT.

The chain has TRBV6-1 and TRBJ1-1; D gene uncertain. CDR3 length equals 13 residues. Germline V gene data show CDR1 as MNHNS and CDR2 as SASEGT. Trimming shortened V by 7 bases and J by 4 bases, and 13 bases separated the two germline ends. The CDR3, as DNA: TGTGCCAGCACCATAAATGGCCCCACTGAAGCTTTCTTT. Protein: CASTINGPTEAFF.

This clone was seen a single time. The rearrangement links TRBV7-2 to TRBJ2-1; TRBD1 matches 8 bases. The V gene's germline CDR1 is SGHTA and CDR2 FQGNSA. The CDR3 consists of 17 residues. V shed 0 bases, J shed 3 bases, and the junction held 7 bases outside the gene matches. CDR3: CASSLAPGTGHYNEQFF. In DNA form, the CDR3 reads TGTGCCAGCAGCTTAGCCCCCGGGACAGGACACTACAATGAGCAGTTCTTC. The full variable domain, with the rest looked up from reference TRBV7-2 and TRBJ2-1, is GAGVSQSPSNKVTEKGKDVELRCDPISGHTALYWYRQSLGQGLEFLIYFQGNSAPDKSGLPSDRFSAERTGGSVSTLTIQRTQQEDSAVYLCASSLAPGTGHYNEQFFGPGTRLTVL.

This chain uses TRBV12-1 with TRBJ1-1. TRBV12-1 represents a pseudogene. This CDR3 comprises 15 residues. The chain's CDR3 is CASSFTGTGNTEAFF. CDR3 in DNA: TGTGCCAGCAGCTTTACCGGGACTGGGAACACTGAAGCTTTCTTT.

This sequence joins TRBV28 and TRBJ2-7, with 8 bases identical to TRBD2. The V and J ends lost 5 bases and 2 bases, in that order; junction bases with no gene match: 17. The CDR3 spans 18 residues. The germline V gene has CDR1 MDHEN and CDR2 SYDVKM. For the CDR3, the DNA is TGTGCCAGCAGTCACCCCCGGATAGCGGGGAAAGGGGCCTACGAGCAGTACTTC. Its protein product is CASSHPRIAGKGAYEQYF.

The chain combines TRBV5-1 with TRBJ2-6; perhaps TRBD2 as D (5 bases). Trimming shortened V by 1 base and J by 3 bases, and 8 bases separated the two germline ends. CDR1 and CDR2 (germline): SGHRS, YFSETQ. The CDR3 covers 15 residues. DNA of the CDR3: TGCGCCAGCAGCTTGACTGCGGGTGGGGCCAACGTCCTGACTTTC. Its translation: CASSLTAGGANVLTF. The full variable domain, completed using reference TRBV5-1 and TRBJ2-6, is KAGVTQTPRYLIKTRGQQVTLSCSPISGHRSVSWYQQTPGQGLQFLFEYFSETQRNKGNFPGRFSGRQFSNSRSEMNVSTLELGDSALYLCASSLTAGGANVLTFGAGSRLTVL.

This sequence joins TRBV30 and TRBJ1-3; D is undetermined. Germline-derived CDR1 and CDR2 are GTSNPN and SVGIG (reference sequence). V dropped 2 bases and J dropped 9 bases, with 14 bases sitting between them. The CDR3 sequence is 13 residues long. This chain's CDR3 is CAWSSIEAGTIYF. The CDR3 DNA is TGTGCCTGGAGTAGCATAGAGGCCGGCACCATATATTTT.

The CDR3 DNA follows: TGCGCCAGCAGCCAAGATGGGCAGGGTAAACAGCCCCAGCATTTT. This encodes CASSQDGQGKQPQHF. V gene TRBV4-1 combines with J gene TRBJ1-5, with TRBD1 as a possible D gene (5 bases). The CDR3 covers 15 residues. Trimming left V 0 bases short and J 7 bases short, with 13 bases between. Looked up from germline, CDR1 is MGHRA and CDR2 is YSYEKL.

The chain carries TRBV13 and TRBJ2-1, with 10 nucleotides matching TRBD2. V lost 5 bases and J lost 3; bases outside the gene matches: 4. The CDR3 spans 15 residues. The germline CDR1 and CDR2 sequences are PRHDT and FYEKMQ (reference sequence). Written as DNA, the CDR3 is TGTGCCAGCAGCGCCGGGACTAGCGACTACAATGAGCAGTTCTTC. Protein product: CASSAGTSDYNEQFF.

The chain joins TRBV2 to TRBJ1-1; weak D call: TRBD1 (6 bases). Trimming pared 4 bases from V and 4 bases from J, leaving 10 bases between. This CDR3 region has 13 residues. CDR1 and CDR2 (germline): SNHLY, FYNNEI. This CDR3 is CASSVTTGTEAFF. CDR3 bases: TGTGCCAGCAGTGTAACGACAGGCACTGAAGCTTTCTTT.

Turning to this clone: An end of the junction does not agree with germline; a read error may underlie this. This sequence joins TRBV28 and TRBJ1-2, with 7 bases that match TRBD1. In germline, CDR1 is MDHEN, CDR2 SYDVKM. There are 15 residues in the CDR3. The CDR3 spells CASRLLSRGGDGYTF. The CDR3 DNA sequence: TGTGCCAGCAGATTATTAAGTAGAGGGGGCGATGGCTACACCTTC.

V and J are TRBV11-2 and TRBJ1-2; weak D call: TRBD1 (5 bases). This CDR3 region has 14 residues. V lost 5 bases and J 5 bases, leaving 15 bases between the germline ends. Per the germline V gene, CDR1 is SGHAT and CDR2 is FQNNGV. This CDR3 is CASSETGGPYGYTF. The CDR3 DNA sequence: TGTGCCAGCAGCGAGACCGGGGGACCGTATGGCTACACCTTC.

A note on this clone: This sample also contains other DNA sequences that code for the same CDR3. The genes are TRBV6-5 and TRBJ2-6; D might be TRBD1 (6 bases). Deletions cut 2 bases from V and 1 base from J, with 6 bases between. The CDR3 extends over 15 amino acids. Germline CDR1 reads MNHEY; CDR2 reads SVGAGI. The CDR3 DNA sequence: TGTGCCAGCAGTTACAGGGGGTCTGGGGCCAACGTCCTGACTTTC. Protein: CASSYRGSGANVLTF.

The V gene is TRBV4-1, the J gene TRBJ1-2; maybe TRBD1 (6 bases). CDR1 and CDR2 from the germline V gene are MGHRA and YSYEKL. V lost 1 base and J lost 1, with 25 bases in between. This CDR3 spans 20 amino acids. The CDR3: CASSQVVYRGAGAHNYGYTF. The CDR3 DNA reads TGCGCCAGCAGCCAAGTTGTCTATAGGGGCGCGGGGGCCCATAACTATGGCTACACCTTC.

V usage is TRBV4-3 and J usage is TRBJ1-5, with no clear D. CDR3 length equals 13 residues. Germline CDR1 reads LGHNA; CDR2 reads YSLEER. Trimming shortened V by 0 bases and J by 5 bases, and 5 bases separated the two germline ends. The CDR3 region is CASSQEPDQPQHF. Here the CDR3 DNA reads TGCGCCAGCAGCCAAGAGCCGGATCAGCCCCAGCATTTT.

CDR3 in amino acids: CAWSGGYQETQYF. CDR3 DNA sequence: TGTGCCTGGAGTGGAGGGTACCAAGAGACCCAGTACTTC. The chain carries TRBV30 and TRBJ2-5; D may be TRBD2 (5 bases). The CDR3 runs to 13 residues. Germline V lookup: CDR1 GTSNPN, CDR2 SVGIG (reference sequence). The V gene lost 1 base and the J gene lost 0 bases, with 6 bases spanning the gap. Together with reference TRBV30 and TRBJ2-5, the CDR3 gives the full variable domain: SQTIHQWPATLVQPVGSPLSLECTVEGTSNPNLYWYRQAAGRGLQLLFYSVGIGQISSEVPQNLSASRPQDRQFILSSKKLLLSDSGFYLCAWSGGYQETQYFGPGTRLLVL.

CDR3 in amino acids: CASSLSEVSNEKLFF. The CDR3 DNA sequence: TGTGCCAGCAGTTTATCAGAGGTATCAAACGAAAAACTGTTTTTT. The chain is built from TRBV27 and TRBJ1-4, with D uncertain. This CDR3 region has 15 residues. The V gene lost 0 bases and the J gene lost 8 bases, with 13 bases spanning the gap. From germline, CDR1 is MNHEY and CDR2 SMNVEV (reference sequence).

The J gene is TRBJ2-1, the V gene TRBV6-4, with 8 bases aligning to TRBD2. The CDR3 spans 16 residues. Germline V gene data show CDR1 as MRHNA and CDR2 as SNTAGT. Trimming took 2 bases from V and 3 from J; bases not matched to a gene: 6. The chain's CDR3 is CASSDGAGAVYNEQFF. The CDR3 DNA reads TGTGCCAGCAGTGACGGAGCGGGGGCCGTCTACAATGAGCAGTTCTTC.

The chain recombines TRBV27 with TRBJ1-2; no clear D. The CDR3 consists of 14 residues. V lost 8 bases and J 0 bases, leaving 13 bases between the germline ends. Germline V gene sequence: CDR1 MNHEY, CDR2 SMNVEV (reference sequence). CDR3 amino acids: CASRPRSSNYGYTF. CDR3 nucleotide sequence: TGTGCCAGCCGACCCAGGTCTTCTAACTATGGCTACACCTTC.

A few counts support this clone. The genes are TRBV19 and TRBJ1-5; 10 bases are a match to TRBD1. The J segment lost 7 bases and the V segment lost 9 bases, leaving 6 bases of the junction unmatched. The CDR3 contains 13 residues. Germline CDR1 LNHDA, CDR2 SQIVND (reference sequence). CDR3 DNA sequence: TGTGCCAGCGGGACAGGGGTTCGGCAGCCCCAGCATTTT. Amino acids: CASGTGVRQPQHF.

The V and J genes are TRBV7-9 and TRBJ1-5; tentative D call: TRBD1 (6 bases). V dropped 1 base and J dropped 7 bases, with 20 bases sitting between them. The germline CDR1 and CDR2 sequences are SEHNR and FQNEAQ (reference sequence). The CDR3 runs 17 residues. The CDR3 spells CASSLGQGKLSEQPQHF. For the CDR3, the DNA is TGTGCCAGCAGCTTAGGGCAGGGGAAGTTGTCGGAGCAGCCCCAGCATTTT.

As regards this clone: With a much larger clone just one base away, this may be a read error. The chain has TRBV7-3 and TRBJ1-1; D not certain. Trimming took 2 bases from V and 1 from J, leaving 5 bases between them. The CDR3 has 13 amino acids. Germline CDR1 is SGHTA and CDR2 is FQGTGA. The CDR3 nucleotides are TGTGCCAGCAGCTTACAGGAGAACACTGAAGCTTTCTTT. Protein product: CASSLQENTEAFF.

This clone has more than one count but fewer than ten. The rearrangement joins TRBV4-1 to TRBJ2-2, with 8 bases identical to TRBD1. CDR3 size: 16 residues. Germline V CDR1 and CDR2: MGHRA, YSYEKL. The trim removed 0 bases at V and 6 bases at J, leaving 6 bases unmatched. CDR3 loop: CASSQEQGEISGELFF. In DNA form, the CDR3 reads TGCGCCAGCAGCCAAGAACAGGGGGAGATCTCCGGGGAGCTGTTTTTT.

The chain joins TRBV5-1 to TRBJ2-7; TRBD1 might be the D (6 bases). V lost 4 bases and J lost 0, with 17 bases in between. The CDR3 consists of 16 residues. Germline CDR1 SGHRS, CDR2 YFSETQ. The CDR3 region has the DNA TGCGCCAGCAGCCTCTCGCCCGGGACATACTCCTACGAGCAGTACTTC. Translation: CASSLSPGTYSYEQYF.

The V gene is TRBV10-3, the J gene TRBJ1-2; D call uncertain. The CDR3 has 14 residues. The germline gives CDR1 ENHRY, CDR2 SYGVKD. Between the trimmed V and J ends, which lost 0 bases and 4 bases, there was a span of 9 bases. CDR3 DNA: TGTGCCATCAGTGAGTCGAGCGGGCTCTATGGCTACACCTTC. Translation: CAISESSGLYGYTF.